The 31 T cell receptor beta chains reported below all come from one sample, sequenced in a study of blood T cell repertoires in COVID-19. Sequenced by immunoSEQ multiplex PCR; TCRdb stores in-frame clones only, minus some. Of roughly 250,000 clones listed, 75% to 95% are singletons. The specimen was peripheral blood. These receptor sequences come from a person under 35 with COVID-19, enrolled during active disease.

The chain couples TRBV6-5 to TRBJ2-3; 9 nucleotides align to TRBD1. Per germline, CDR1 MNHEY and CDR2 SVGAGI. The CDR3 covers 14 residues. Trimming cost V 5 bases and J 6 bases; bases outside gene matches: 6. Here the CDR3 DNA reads TGTGCCAGCAGTCCGGGACAGGGTTGGGATACGCAGTATTTT. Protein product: CASSPGQGWDTQYF.

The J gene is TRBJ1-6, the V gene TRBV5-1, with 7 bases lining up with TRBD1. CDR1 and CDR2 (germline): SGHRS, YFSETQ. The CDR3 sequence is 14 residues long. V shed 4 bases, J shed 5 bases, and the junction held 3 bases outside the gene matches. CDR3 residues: CASSLGTDNSPLHF. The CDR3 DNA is TGCGCCAGCAGCCTTGGGACAGATAATTCACCCCTCCACTTT. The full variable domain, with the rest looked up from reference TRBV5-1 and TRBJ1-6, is KAGVTQTPRYLIKTRGQQVTLSCSPISGHRSVSWYQQTPGQGLQFLFEYFSETQRNKGNFPGRFSGRQFSNSRSEMNVSTLELGDSALYLCASSLGTDNSPLHFGNGTRLTVT.

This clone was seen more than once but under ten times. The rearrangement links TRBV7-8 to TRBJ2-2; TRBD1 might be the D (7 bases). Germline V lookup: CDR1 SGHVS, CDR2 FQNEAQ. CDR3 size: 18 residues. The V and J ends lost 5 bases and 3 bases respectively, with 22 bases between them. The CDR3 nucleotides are TGTGCCAGCAGCAAAAGACAGGGCGCGGGACTTGACACCGGGGAGCTGTTTTTT. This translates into CASSKRQGAGLDTGELFF.

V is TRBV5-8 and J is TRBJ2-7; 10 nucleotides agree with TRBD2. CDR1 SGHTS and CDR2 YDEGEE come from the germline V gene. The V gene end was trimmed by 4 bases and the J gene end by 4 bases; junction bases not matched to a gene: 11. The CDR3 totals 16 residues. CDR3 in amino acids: CASSTPTSGRRYEQYF. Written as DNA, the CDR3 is TGTGCCAGCAGCACTCCGACTAGCGGGCGCCGATACGAGCAGTACTTC.

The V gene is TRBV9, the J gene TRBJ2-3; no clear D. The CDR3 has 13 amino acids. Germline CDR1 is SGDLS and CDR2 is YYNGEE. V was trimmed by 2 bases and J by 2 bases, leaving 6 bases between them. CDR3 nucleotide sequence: TGTGCCAGCAGCGTTCTTCTCACAGATACGCAGTATTTT. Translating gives CASSVLLTDTQYF.

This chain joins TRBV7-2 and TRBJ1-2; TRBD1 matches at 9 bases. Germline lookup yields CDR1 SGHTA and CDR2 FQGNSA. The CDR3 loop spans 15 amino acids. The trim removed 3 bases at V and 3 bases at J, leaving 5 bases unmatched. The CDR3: CASSFRTGVDYGYTF. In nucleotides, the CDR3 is TGTGCCAGCAGCTTCCGGACAGGGGTGGACTATGGCTACACCTTC.

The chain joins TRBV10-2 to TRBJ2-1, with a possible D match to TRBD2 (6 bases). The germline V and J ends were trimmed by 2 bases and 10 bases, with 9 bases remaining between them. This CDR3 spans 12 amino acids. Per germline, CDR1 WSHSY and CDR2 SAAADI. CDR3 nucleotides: TGCGCCAGCAGTGAGGGGCTAGCGGAGCAGTTCTTC. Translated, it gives CASSEGLAEQFF.

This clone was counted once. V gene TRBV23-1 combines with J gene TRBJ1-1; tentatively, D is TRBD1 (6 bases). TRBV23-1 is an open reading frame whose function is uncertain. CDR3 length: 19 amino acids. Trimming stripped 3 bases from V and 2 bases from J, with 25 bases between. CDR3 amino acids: CASSQLQIRGPRVNTEAFF. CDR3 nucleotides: TGCGCCAGCAGTCAGCTACAAATCAGGGGCCCCCGAGTTAACACTGAAGCTTTCTTT.

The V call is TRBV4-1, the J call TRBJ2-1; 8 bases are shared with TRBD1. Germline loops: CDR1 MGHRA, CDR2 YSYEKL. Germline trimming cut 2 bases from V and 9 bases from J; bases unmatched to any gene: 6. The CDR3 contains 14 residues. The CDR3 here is CASSQLARGLEQFF. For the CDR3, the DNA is TGCGCCAGCAGCCAACTCGCCAGGGGGCTTGAGCAGTTCTTC.

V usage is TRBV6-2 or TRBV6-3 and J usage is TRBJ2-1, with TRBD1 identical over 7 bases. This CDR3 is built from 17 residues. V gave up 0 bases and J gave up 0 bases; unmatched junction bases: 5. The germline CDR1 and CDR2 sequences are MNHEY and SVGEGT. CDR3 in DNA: TGTGCCAGCAGTTACTCCGGGACAGCCAGCTCCTACAATGAGCAGTTCTTC. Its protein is CASSYSGTASSYNEQFF.

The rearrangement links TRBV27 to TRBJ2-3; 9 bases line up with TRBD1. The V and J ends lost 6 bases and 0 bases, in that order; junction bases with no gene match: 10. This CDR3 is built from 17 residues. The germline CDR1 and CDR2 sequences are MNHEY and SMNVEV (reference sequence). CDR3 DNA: TGTGCCAGCAGCCGGGACAGGGTACCCACTAGCACAGATACGCAGTATTTT. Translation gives CASSRDRVPTSTDTQYF.

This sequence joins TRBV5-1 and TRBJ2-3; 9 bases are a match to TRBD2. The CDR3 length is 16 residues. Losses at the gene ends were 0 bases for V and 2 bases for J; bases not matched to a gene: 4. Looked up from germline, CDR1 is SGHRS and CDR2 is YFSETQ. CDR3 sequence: CASSLGLAGYTDTQYF. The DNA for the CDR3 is TGCGCCAGCAGCTTGGGGCTAGCGGGATACACAGATACGCAGTATTTT.

In DNA form, the CDR3 reads TGTGCCAGCAGTCTCCGACATATAATCTCCTACAATGAGCAGTTCTTC. Translated: CASSLRHIISYNEQFF. The rearrangement uses TRBV5-6 and TRBJ2-1; D is undetermined. The germline gives CDR1 SGHDT, CDR2 YYEEEE. The germline V and J ends were trimmed by 5 bases and 0 bases, with 15 bases remaining between them. The CDR3 extends over 16 amino acids.

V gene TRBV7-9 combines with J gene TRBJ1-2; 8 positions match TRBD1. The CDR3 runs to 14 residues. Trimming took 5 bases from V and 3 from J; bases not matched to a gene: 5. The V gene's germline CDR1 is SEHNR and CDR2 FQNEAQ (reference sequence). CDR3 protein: CASSANRGDYGYTF. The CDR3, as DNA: TGTGCCAGCAGCGCGAACAGGGGGGACTATGGCTACACCTTC.

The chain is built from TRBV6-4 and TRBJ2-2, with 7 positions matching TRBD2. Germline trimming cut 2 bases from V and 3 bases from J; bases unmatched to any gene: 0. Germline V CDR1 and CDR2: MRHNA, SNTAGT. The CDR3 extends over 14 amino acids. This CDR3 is CASSDGRDTGELFF. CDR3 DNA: TGTGCCAGCAGTGACGGGAGGGACACCGGGGAGCTGTTTTTT.

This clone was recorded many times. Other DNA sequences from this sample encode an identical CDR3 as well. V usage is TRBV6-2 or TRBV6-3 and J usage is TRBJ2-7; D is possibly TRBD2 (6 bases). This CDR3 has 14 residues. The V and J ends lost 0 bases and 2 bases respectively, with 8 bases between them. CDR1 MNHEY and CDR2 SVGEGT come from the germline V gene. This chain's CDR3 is CASSYSTSAYEQYF. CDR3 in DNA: TGTGCCAGCAGTTACTCGACTAGTGCCTACGAGCAGTACTTC.

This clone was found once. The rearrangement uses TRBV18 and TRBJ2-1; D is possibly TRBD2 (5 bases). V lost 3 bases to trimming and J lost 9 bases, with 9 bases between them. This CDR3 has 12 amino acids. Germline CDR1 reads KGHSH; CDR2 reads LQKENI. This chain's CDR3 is CASSPSTSEQFF. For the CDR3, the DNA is TGTGCCAGCTCACCTAGTACTAGTGAGCAGTTCTTC. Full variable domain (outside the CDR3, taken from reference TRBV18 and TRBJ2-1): NAGVMQNPRHLVRRRGQEARLRCSPMKGHSHVYWYRQLPEEGLKFMVYLQKENIIDESGMPKERFSAEFPKEGPSILRIQQVVRGDSAAYFCASSPSTSEQFFGPGTRLTVL.

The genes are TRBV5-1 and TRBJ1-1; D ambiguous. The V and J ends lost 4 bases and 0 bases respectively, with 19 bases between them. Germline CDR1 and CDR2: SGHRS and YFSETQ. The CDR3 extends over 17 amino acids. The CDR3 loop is CASSPMVGSYMNTEAFF. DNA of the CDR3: TGCGCCAGCAGCCCTATGGTGGGCTCCTACATGAACACTGAAGCTTTCTTT.

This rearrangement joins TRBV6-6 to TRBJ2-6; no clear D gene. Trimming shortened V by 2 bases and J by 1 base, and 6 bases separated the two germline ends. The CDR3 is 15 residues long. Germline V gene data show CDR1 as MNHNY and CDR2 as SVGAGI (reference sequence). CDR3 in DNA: TGTGCCAGCAGTTACGGGCTATCTGGGGCCAACGTCCTGACTTTC. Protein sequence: CASSYGLSGANVLTF.

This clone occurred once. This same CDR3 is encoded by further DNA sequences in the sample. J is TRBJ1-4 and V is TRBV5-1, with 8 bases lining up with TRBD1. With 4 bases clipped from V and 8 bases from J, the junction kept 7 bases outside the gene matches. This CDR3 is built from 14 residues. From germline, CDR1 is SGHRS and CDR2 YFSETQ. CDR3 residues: CASSLGQGEEKLFF. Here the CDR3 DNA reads TGCGCCAGCAGCCTCGGACAGGGCGAAGAAAAACTGTTTTTT.

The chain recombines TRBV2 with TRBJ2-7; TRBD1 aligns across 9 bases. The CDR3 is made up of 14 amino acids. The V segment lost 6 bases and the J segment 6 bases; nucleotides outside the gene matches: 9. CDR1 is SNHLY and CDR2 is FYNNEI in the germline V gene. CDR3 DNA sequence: TGTGCCAGCAGCACCGGGACAGGGTTCCGCGAGCAGTACTTC. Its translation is CASSTGTGFREQYF.

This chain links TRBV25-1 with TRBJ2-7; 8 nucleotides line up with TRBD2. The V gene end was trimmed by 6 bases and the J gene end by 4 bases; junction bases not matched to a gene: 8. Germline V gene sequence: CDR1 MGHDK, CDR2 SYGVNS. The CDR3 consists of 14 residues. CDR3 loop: CASRPGTSGYEQYF. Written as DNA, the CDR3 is TGTGCCAGCAGGCCGGGGACTAGTGGGTACGAGCAGTACTTC.

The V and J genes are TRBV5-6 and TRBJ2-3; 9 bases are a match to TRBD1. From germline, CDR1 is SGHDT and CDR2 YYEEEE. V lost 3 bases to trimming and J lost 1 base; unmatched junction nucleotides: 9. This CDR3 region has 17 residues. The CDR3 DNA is TGTGCCAGCAGCTCGGTTGACCGGGACAGGGGCACAGATACGCAGTATTTT. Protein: CASSSVDRDRGTDTQYF.

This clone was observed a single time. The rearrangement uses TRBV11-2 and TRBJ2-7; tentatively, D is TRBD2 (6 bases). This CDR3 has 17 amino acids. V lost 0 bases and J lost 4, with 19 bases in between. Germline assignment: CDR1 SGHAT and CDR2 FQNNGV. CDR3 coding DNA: TGTGCCAGCAGCTTAGACCCCATGGGGGGTCTTGGGTACGAGCAGTACTTC. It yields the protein CASSLDPMGGLGYEQYF. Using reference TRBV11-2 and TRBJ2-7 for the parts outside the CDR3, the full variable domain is EAGVAQSPRYKIIEKRQSVAFWCNPISGHATLYWYQQILGQGPKLLIQFQNNGVVDDSQLPKDRFSAERLKGVDSTLKIQPAKLEDSAVYLCASSLDPMGGLGYEQYFGPGTRLTVT.

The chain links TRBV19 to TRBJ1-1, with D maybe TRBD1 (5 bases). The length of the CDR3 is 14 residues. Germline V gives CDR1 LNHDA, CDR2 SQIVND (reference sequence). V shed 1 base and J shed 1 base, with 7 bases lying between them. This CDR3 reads CASSIAQGNTEAFF. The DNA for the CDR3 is TGTGCCAGTAGTATAGCCCAGGGGAACACTGAAGCTTTCTTT.

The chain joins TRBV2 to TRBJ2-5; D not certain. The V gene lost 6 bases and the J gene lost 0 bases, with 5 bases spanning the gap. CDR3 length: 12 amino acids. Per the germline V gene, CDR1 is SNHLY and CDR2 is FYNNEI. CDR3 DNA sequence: TGTGCCAGCAGCGCGTACCAAGAGACCCAGTACTTC. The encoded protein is CASSAYQETQYF.

The CDR3 here is CAWRTSGGLLGTDTQYF. The CDR3 DNA reads TGTGCCTGGAGGACCTCTGGGGGACTTCTAGGCACAGATACGCAGTATTTT. This rearrangement joins TRBV30 to TRBJ2-3; D may be TRBD2 (6 bases). Germline CDR1 and CDR2: GTSNPN and SVGIG (reference sequence). Trimming pared 3 bases from V and 1 base from J, leaving 20 bases between. The CDR3 spans 17 residues.

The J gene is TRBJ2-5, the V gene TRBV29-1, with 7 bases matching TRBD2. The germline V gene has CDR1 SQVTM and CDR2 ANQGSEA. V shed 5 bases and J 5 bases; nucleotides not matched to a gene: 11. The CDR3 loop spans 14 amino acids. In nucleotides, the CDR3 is TGCAGCGTTATGGGAGGGCCTCTGGCCGAGACCCAGTACTTC. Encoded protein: CSVMGGPLAETQYF.

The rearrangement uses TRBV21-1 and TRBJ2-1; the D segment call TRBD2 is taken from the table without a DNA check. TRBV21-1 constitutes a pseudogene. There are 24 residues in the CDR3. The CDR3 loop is CASRGLADPPSYNAHPPSYNEQFF. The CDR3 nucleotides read TGTGCCAGCAGGGGACTAGCGGATCCCCCCTCCTACAATGCACATCCCCCCTCCTACAATGAGCAGTTCTTC.

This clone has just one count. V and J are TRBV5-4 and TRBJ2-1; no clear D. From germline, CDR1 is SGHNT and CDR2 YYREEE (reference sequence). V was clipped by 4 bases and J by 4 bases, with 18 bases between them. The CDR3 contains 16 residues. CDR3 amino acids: CASSRAASAQYNEQFF. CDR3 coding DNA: TGTGCCAGCAGCCGTGCTGCTAGTGCACAATACAATGAGCAGTTCTTC.

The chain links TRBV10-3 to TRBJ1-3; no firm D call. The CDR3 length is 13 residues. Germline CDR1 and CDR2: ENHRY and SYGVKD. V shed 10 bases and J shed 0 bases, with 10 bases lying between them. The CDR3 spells CATTRFSGNTIYF. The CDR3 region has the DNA TGTGCCACGACAAGGTTCTCTGGAAACACCATATATTTT.